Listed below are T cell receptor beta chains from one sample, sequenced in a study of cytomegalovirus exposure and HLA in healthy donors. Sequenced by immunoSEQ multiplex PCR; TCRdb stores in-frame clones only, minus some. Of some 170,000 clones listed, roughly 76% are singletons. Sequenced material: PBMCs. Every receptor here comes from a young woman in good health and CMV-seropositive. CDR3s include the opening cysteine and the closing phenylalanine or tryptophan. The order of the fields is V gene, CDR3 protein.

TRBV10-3	CAISHGQGNQPQHF
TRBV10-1	CASSESIGGAGTEQFF
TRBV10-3	CATDKGTDYGYTF
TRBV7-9	CASSLSEGVSEQYF
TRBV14	CASSLGQIYEQYF
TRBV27	CASRISEDRGQPQHF
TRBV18	CASSPRDRDSPLHF
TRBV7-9	CASSPQLAEAFF
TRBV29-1	CSVALSGELFF
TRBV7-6	CASSFAGGGNGYTF
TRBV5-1	CASSSDRAADTQYF
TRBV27	CASSLRGQGTEAFF
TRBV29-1	CSVLPSGGSYNEQFF
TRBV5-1	CASSLKGQGTITEAFF
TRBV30	CAWRQGGGTEAFF
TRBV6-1	CASSAGSRTDTQYF
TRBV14	CASSQRFPMNTEAFF
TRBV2	CASSSDSNQPQHF
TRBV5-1	CASSSTSGDLEQFF
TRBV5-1	CASRREGPGQVADTQYF
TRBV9	CASSPQVSQDTQYF
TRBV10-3	CAIMGLRGPAEAFF
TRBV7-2	CASSPLEQALYEQYF
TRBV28	CASSRQGARSPLHF
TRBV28	CASRPGGAIQETQYF
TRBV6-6	CASILSVEGAAFF
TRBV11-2	CASSLGTGLNTEAFF
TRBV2	CASSEAVAGADTQYF
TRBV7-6	CASSPLSRKQANYGYTF
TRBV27	CASSLAGTVSYGQYF
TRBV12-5	CASGLAPGRQQYF
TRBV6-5	CASSYKEGSEKLFF
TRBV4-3	CASSLGTEGEAFF
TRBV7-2	CASSLAIQGSGYTF
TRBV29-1	CSVVEPRSGYTF
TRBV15	CATSRSGTGDSPLHF
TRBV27	CASSRQGNQPQHF
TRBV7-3	CASSLGYLRGTTDTQYF
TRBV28	CASSLETGTSEVYEQYF
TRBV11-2	CASSLELAGGFAFF
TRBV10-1	CASSVAGEGRGDTQYF
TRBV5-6	CASSLSPDRIYEQYF
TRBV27	CASSFSRSSNQPQHF
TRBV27	CASSPSPGQGDFHEQYF
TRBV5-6	CASSLEGGGEPQHF
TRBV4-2	CASSQTGIGYGYTF